The 20 T cell receptor beta chains listed next were all sequenced from one sample in a study of naive and memory T cell subsets. An equimolar mix of two oligonucleotides served as the beta constant-region primer for TRBC1 and TRBC2. Ligated cDNA was amplified by four rounds of PCR with nested alpha and beta constant-region primers and SP2. One entry per CDR3 protein, called by TCRdb with MiXCR from the UMI-ligation and nested PCR reads. Among around 130,000 distinct CDR3 sequences, 36% were seen once, and the ten largest hold less than 1%. The sequenced material came from central memory CD4+ T cells from blood. Receptor source: a human donor in good health.

This clonotype was counted a few times. Written as DNA, the CDR3 is TGTGCCATCAGTGCGGTAACAGATACGCAGTATTTT. Residues: CAISAVTDTQYF. The gene calls are TRBV10-3 and TRBJ2-3; D not resolved. Trimming stripped 4 bases from V and 3 bases from J, with 5 bases between. Germline CDR1 is ENHRY and CDR2 is SYGVKD. This CDR3 spans 12 amino acids.

CDR3 sequence: CSVAKGQAKRSYEQYF. The DNA for the CDR3 is TGCAGCGTTGCAAAGGGACAGGCAAAAAGGTCTTACGAGCAGTACTTC. The chain joins TRBV29-1 to TRBJ2-7, with TRBD1 identical over 8 bases. Germline V gene data show CDR1 as SQVTM and CDR2 as ANQGSEA. The CDR3 is 16 residues long. J gave up 4 bases and V 4 bases, and 15 bases lay outside the gene matches.

The genes are TRBV2 and TRBJ1-1; TRBD1 matches at 8 bases. V shed 3 bases, J shed 5 bases, and the junction held 8 bases outside the gene matches. Germline V gives CDR1 SNHLY, CDR2 FYNNEI. The CDR3 runs 15 residues. The CDR3 region is CASSELDRAGTEAFF. The CDR3 coding sequence is TGTGCCAGCAGTGAGCTGGACAGGGCTGGAACTGAAGCTTTCTTT.

This chain connects TRBV6-5 to TRBJ2-2; tentatively, D is TRBD1 or TRBD2 (5 bases each). The CDR3 has 13 amino acids. Germline CDR1 is MNHEY and CDR2 is SVGAGI. The germline V and J ends were trimmed by 0 bases and 7 bases, with 6 bases remaining between them. CDR3 loop: CASSYSRGGELFF. The CDR3 DNA reads TGTGCCAGCAGTTACTCGAGGGGCGGGGAGCTGTTTTTT.

This clonotype was found a few times. This chain connects TRBV4-1 to TRBJ2-4; no reliable D call. Trimming left V 8 bases short and J 10 bases short, with 18 bases between. The CDR3 is made up of 13 amino acids. Per the germline V gene, CDR1 is MGHRA and CDR2 is YSYEKL. For the CDR3, the DNA is TGCGCCAGCTCCCACTGGAGAGGAGAGATTCAGTACTTC. Its protein product is CASSHWRGEIQYF.

This clonotype was counted only a few times. The CDR3 nucleotides read TGTGCCAGCAGTTTAGGTGGCAGGCCCTTGAGTCAGCCCCAGCATTTT. Amino acids: CASSLGGRPLSQPQHF. The chain carries TRBV12-3 or TRBV12-4 and TRBJ1-5; D unclear. The CDR3 is 16 residues long. V shed 1 base and J shed 6 bases, with 16 bases lying between them.

CDR3 sequence: CASSWTVNTEAFF. The CDR3 DNA sequence: TGTGCCAGCAGCTGGACAGTGAACACTGAAGCTTTCTTT. This chain uses TRBV7-2 with TRBJ1-1; D might be TRBD1 (6 bases). The CDR3 runs 13 residues. Trimming left V 4 bases short and J 0 bases short, with 6 bases between. Germline loops: CDR1 SGHTA, CDR2 FQGNSA. The full variable domain, rest sourced from reference TRBV7-2 and TRBJ1-1, is GAGVSQSPSNKVTEKGKDVELRCDPISGHTALYWYRQSLGQGLEFLIYFQGNSAPDKSGLPSDRFSAERTGGSVSTLTIQRTQQEDSAVYLCASSWTVNTEAFFGQGTRLTVV.

The CDR3 sequence: CASSLYTSGYNEQFF. CDR3 bases: TGTGCCAGCAGCTTGTACACTAGCGGTTACAATGAGCAGTTCTTC. The V and J genes are TRBV5-5 and TRBJ2-1, with 8 bases aligning to TRBD2. This CDR3 contains 15 residues. Looked up from germline, CDR1 is SGHKS and CDR2 is YYEKEE (reference sequence). V shed 1 base, J shed 4 bases, and the junction held 4 bases outside the gene matches.

This chain links TRBV28 with TRBJ2-7; 7 bases line up with TRBD1. This CDR3 has 15 amino acids. J lost 2 bases, V lost 9 bases, and 13 bases had no gene match. CDR1 is MDHEN and CDR2 is SYDVKM in the germline V gene. The CDR3 protein is CASNIFGQATYEQYF. DNA for the CDR3: TGTGCCAGTAATATATTTGGACAGGCAACCTACGAGCAGTACTTC. Combining the CDR3 with reference TRBV28 and TRBJ2-7 gives the whole variable domain DVKVTQSSRYLVKRTGEKVFLECVQDMDHENMFWYRQDPGLGLRLIYFSYDVKMKEKGDIPEGYSVSREKKERFSLILESASTNQTSMYLCASNIFGQATYEQYFGPGTRLTVT.

The chain employs TRBV6-5 and TRBJ2-1; a possible D gene is TRBD1 (6 bases). Germline CDR1 and CDR2: MNHEY and SVGAGI. Between the trimmed V and J ends, which lost 6 bases and 5 bases, there was a span of 8 bases. CDR3 length equals 12 residues. Here the CDR3 reads CASSGTNNEQFF. The CDR3 bases are TGTGCCAGCAGCGGGACAAACAATGAGCAGTTCTTC.

Ten or more counts support this clonotype. The V gene is TRBV14, the J gene TRBJ2-4, with D hard to call. This CDR3 has 18 residues. The V gene lost 1 base and the J gene lost 0 bases, with 16 bases spanning the gap. Germline lookup yields CDR1 SGHDN and CDR2 FVKESK. In DNA form, the CDR3 reads TGTGCCAGCAGCCAAGGGACCCCTGGGTCCGGAGCCAAAAACATTCAGTACTTC. It encodes CASSQGTPGSGAKNIQYF.

This clonotype was counted only a few times. This sequence joins TRBV7-2 and TRBJ2-7; weak D call: TRBD1 (6 bases). V lost 5 bases and J 6 bases, leaving 17 bases between the germline ends. CDR3 length equals 14 residues. Germline lookup yields CDR1 SGHTA and CDR2 FQGNSA. CDR3 DNA sequence: TGTGCCAGCAGCCTACCGGGACATTCACCCGAGCAGTACTTC. Translating it yields CASSLPGHSPEQYF.

As for this clonotype: Since a much larger clone is just one base distant, this may be a read error. This rearrangement joins TRBV13 to TRBJ1-5; 7 nucleotides agree with TRBD1. This CDR3 contains 17 residues. Looked up from germline, CDR1 is PRHDT and CDR2 is FYEKMQ (reference sequence). The CDR3 DNA sequence: TGTACCAGCAGCTTTAGACAGGGTCGAGATGGCAATCAGCCCCAGCATTTT. Protein sequence: CTSSFRQGRDGNQPQHF. Full variable domain (missing parts from reference TRBV13 and TRBJ1-5): AAGVIQSPRHLIKEKRETATLKCYPIPRHDTVYWYQQGPGQDPQFLISFYEKMQSDKGSIPDRFSAQQFSDYHSELNMSSLELGDSALYFCTSSFRQGRDGNQPQHFGDGTRLSIL.

The CDR3 reads CASSPTQGTEAFF. DNA for the CDR3: TGTGCCAGCTCACCAACCCAGGGGACTGAAGCTTTCTTT. The J gene is TRBJ1-1, the V gene TRBV18; perhaps TRBD1 as D (6 bases). Trimming left V 2 bases short and J 5 bases short, with 9 bases between. The CDR3 is 13 residues long. CDR1 KGHSH and CDR2 LQKENI come from the germline V gene.

A few counts support this clonotype. V usage is TRBV7-2 and J usage is TRBJ2-7; no clear D. The CDR3 is made up of 13 amino acids. Trimming removed 6 bases from V and 2 bases from J, with 11 bases in between. The germline V gene encodes CDR1 SGHTA and CDR2 FQGNSA. In DNA form, the CDR3 reads TGTGCCAGCAGGGGCGGTGGTGCCTACGAGCAGTACTTC. Amino acids: CASRGGGAYEQYF.

In its sample, this clonotype was seen a few times. The chain couples TRBV6-1 to TRBJ2-1, with D possibly matching TRBD1 (5 bases). CDR1 is MNHNS and CDR2 is SASEGT in the germline V gene. V lost 6 bases and J lost 5, with 17 bases in between. This CDR3 has 15 residues. CDR3 nucleotide sequence: TGTGCCAGCAGACCCAGCCGAAACAGGAACAATGAGCAGTTCTTC. This codes for CASRPSRNRNNEQFF.

This clonotype was counted only a few times. The rearrangement links TRBV10-1 to TRBJ1-1; TRBD1 might be the D (5 bases). The CDR3 sequence is 13 residues long. Per the germline V gene, CDR1 is WNHNN and CDR2 is SYGVQD (reference sequence). V was pared by 6 bases and J by 1 base, with 9 bases between. The DNA of the CDR3 is TGCGCCAGCAGAGCCAGGGAGAACACTGAAGCTTTCTTT. Amino acid sequence: CASRARENTEAFF.

The genes are TRBV6-1 and TRBJ2-7; 8 nucleotides align to TRBD1. This CDR3 comprises 13 residues. With V trimmed by 9 bases and J by 3 bases, 7 bases remained unmatched. The germline gives CDR1 MNHNS, CDR2 SASEGT. The CDR3 reads CASLRDRNYEQYF. CDR3 bases: TGTGCCAGTCTCCGGGACAGGAACTACGAGCAGTACTTC.

CDR3 nucleotide sequence: TGTGCCAGCTCGAAGGAGACTAACACAGATACGCAGTATTTT. This encodes CASSKETNTDTQYF. This sequence joins TRBV2 and TRBJ2-3; TRBD2 might be the D (5 bases). CDR3 length equals 14 residues. The V end was cut by 8 bases, the J end by 2 bases, with 14 bases between. In germline, CDR1 is SNHLY, CDR2 FYNNEI.

V gene TRBV2 combines with J gene TRBJ2-7; D ambiguous. Per germline, CDR1 SNHLY and CDR2 FYNNEI. The CDR3 contains 11 residues. Deletions cut 8 bases from V and 2 bases from J, with 7 bases between. The CDR3 reads CASDRAYEQYF. Written as DNA, the CDR3 is TGTGCCAGCGACCGAGCCTACGAGCAGTACTTC.